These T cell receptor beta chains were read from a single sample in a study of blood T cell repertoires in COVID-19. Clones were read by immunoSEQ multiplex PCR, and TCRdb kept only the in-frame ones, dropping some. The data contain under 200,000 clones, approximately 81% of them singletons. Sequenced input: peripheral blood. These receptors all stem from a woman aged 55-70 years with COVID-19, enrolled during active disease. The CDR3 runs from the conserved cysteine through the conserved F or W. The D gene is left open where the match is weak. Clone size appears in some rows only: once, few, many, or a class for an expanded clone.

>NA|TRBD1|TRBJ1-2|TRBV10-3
CAISRTGDFYGYTF
TGTGCCATCAGTAGGACAGGGGACTTCTATGGCTACACCTTC
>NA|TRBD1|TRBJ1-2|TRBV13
CASSSGQGVGYGYTF
TGTGCCAGCAGCTCTGGACAGGGGGTCGGCTATGGCTACACCTTC
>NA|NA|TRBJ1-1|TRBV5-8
CASSFRGVAEAFF
TGTGCCAGCAGCTTCCGGGGGGTGGCTGAAGCTTTCTTT
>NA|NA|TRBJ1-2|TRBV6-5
CASSRGAANYGYTF
TGTGCCAGCAGCCGGGGGGCGGCTAACTATGGCTACACCTTC
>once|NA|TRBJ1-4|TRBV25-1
CASTVHDEKLFF
TGTGCCAGTACAGTACACGATGAAAAACTGTTTTTT
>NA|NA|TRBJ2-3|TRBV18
CASSPNLQSTDTQYF
TGTGCCAGCTCACCAAACTTACAGAGCACAGATACGCAGTATTTT
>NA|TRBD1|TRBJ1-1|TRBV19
CASDAGGWNTEAFF
TGTGCCAGTGATGCAGGGGGCTGGAACACTGAAGCTTTCTTT
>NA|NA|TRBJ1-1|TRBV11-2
CASSPRTRTEAFF
TGTGCCAGCAGCCCCCGGACACGAACTGAAGCTTTCTTT
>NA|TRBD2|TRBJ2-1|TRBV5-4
CASSPPLAGGRNEQFF
TGTGCCAGCAGCCCGCCGCTAGCGGGGGGGCGCAATGAGCAGTTCTTC
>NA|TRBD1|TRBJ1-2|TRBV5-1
CASSPGQGNYGYTF
TGCGCCAGCAGCCCGGGACAGGGGAACTATGGCTACACCTTC
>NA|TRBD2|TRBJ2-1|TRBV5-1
CASKLAGGRYNEQFF
TGCGCCAGCAAGCTGGCGGGAGGGCGGTACAATGAGCAGTTCTTC
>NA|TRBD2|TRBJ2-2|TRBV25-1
CASSVPSGGTNTGELFF
TGTGCCAGCAGTGTCCCTAGCGGGGGAACGAACACCGGGGAGCTGTTTTTT
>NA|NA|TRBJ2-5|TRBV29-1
CSVDFAETQYF
TGCAGCGTTGACTTCGCGGAGACCCAGTACTTC
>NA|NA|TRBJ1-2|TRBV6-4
CASSESLQPYGYTF
TGTGCCAGCAGTGAAAGCTTACAGCCATATGGCTACACCTTC
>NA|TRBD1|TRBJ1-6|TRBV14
CASSLGQGGTSPLHF
TGTGCCAGCAGCCTGGGACAGGGAGGAACATCACCCCTCCACTTT
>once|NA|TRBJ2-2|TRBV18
CASSSRRQASGELFF
TGTGCCAGCTCATCACGACGTCAGGCATCTGGGGAGCTGTTTTTT
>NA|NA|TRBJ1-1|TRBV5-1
CASSSHRVNTEAFF
TGCGCCAGCAGCTCCCACAGGGTGAACACTGAAGCTTTCTTT
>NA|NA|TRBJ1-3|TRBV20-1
CSASDLSLSGNTIYF
TGCAGTGCTAGTGATTTGTCCCTTTCTGGAAACACCATATATTTT
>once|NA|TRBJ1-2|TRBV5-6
CASSLVQATNYGYTF
TGTGCCAGCAGCTTGGTACAGGCGACTAACTATGGCTACACCTTC
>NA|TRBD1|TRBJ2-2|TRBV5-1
CASSLSPGQGNTGELFF
TGCGCCAGCAGCTTGTCCCCGGGACAGGGAAACACCGGGGAGCTGTTTTTT
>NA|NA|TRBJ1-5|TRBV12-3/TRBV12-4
CASSSGSHQPQHF
TGTGCCAGCAGTTCGGGGAGTCATCAGCCCCAGCATTTT
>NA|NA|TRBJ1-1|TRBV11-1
CASSFDGAWNTEAFF
TGTGCCAGCAGCTTCGACGGAGCCTGGAACACTGAAGCTTTCTTT
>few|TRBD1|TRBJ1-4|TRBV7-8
CASSLEGTGEKLFF
TGTGCCAGCAGCTTAGAAGGGACAGGTGAAAAACTGTTTTTT
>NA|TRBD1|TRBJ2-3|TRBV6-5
CASSTGTGGDTQYF
TGTGCCAGCAGTACCGGGACAGGGGGGGATACGCAGTATTTT
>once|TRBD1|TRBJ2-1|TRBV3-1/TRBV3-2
CASSFGQGAPNEQFF
TGTGCCAGCAGCTTCGGACAGGGGGCGCCCAATGAGCAGTTCTTC
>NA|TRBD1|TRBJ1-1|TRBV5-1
CASSAGTGGWNTEAFF
TGCGCCAGCAGCGCGGGGACAGGGGGGTGGAACACTGAAGCTTTCTTT
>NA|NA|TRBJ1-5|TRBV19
CASSPRGQPQHF
TGTGCCAGTAGCCCCAGGGGTCAGCCCCAGCATTTT
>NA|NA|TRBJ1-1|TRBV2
CASSEARRDTEAFF
TGTGCCAGCAGTGAAGCGCGCAGGGACACTGAAGCTTTCTTT
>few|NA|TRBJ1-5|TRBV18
CASSPIRGTRSNQPQHF
TGTGCCAGCTCACCTATTAGGGGGACCCGTAGCAATCAGCCCCAGCATTTT
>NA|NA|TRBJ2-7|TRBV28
CASSSSYEQYF
TGTGCCAGCAGTTCTTCCTACGAGCAGTACTTC
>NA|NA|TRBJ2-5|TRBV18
CASSPTGGAKETQYF
TGTGCCAGCTCACCAACAGGGGGGGCGAAAGAGACCCAGTACTTC
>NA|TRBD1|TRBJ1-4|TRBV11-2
CASSSAGGTNEKLFF
TGTGCCAGCAGCAGCGCAGGGGGGACTAATGAAAAACTGTTTTTT